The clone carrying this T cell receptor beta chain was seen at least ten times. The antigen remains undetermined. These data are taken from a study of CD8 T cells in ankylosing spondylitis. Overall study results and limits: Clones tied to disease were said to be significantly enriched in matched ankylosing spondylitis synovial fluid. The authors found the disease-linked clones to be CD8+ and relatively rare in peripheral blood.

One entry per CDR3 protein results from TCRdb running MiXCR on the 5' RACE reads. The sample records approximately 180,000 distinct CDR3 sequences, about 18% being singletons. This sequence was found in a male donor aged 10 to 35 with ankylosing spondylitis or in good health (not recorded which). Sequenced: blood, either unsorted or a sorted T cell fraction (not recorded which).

CDR3 region: CASSLGTTGANVLTF. The CDR3, as DNA: TGTGCCAGCAGTCTCGGGACTACCGGGGCCAACGTCCTGACTTTC. The chain uses TRBV12-3 or TRBV12-4 and TRBJ2-6, with 7 bases aligning to TRBD2. After removal of 5 bases from V and 4 bases from J, the junction contained 5 bases not matched to a gene. The CDR3 loop spans 15 amino acids.